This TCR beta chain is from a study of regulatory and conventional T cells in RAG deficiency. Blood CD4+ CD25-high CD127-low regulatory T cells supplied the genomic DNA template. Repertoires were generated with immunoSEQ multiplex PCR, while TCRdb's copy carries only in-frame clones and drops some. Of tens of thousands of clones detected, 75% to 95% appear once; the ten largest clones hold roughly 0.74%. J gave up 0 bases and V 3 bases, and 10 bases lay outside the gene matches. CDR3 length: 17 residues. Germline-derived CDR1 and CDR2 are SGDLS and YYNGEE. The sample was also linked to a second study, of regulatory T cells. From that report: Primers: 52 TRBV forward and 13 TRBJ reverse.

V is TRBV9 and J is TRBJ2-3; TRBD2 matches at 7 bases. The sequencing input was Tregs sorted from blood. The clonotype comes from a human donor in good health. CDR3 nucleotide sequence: TGTGCCAGCAGCGCAGCCATAGCGGGTTCCAGCACAGATACGCAGTATTTT. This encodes CASSAAIAGSSTDTQYF.